This record concerns one T cell receptor beta chain sequence. CDR1 LGHNA and CDR2 YSLEER come from the germline V gene. This CDR3 has 14 residues. The germline V and J ends were trimmed by 0 bases and 0 bases, with 3 bases remaining between them. Here immunoSEQ multiplex PCR was the method, and the copy in TCRdb shows in-frame clones only, minus some. The sample contains fewer than 250,000 clones, 80% of which appear only once. This record comes from a study of blood T cell repertoires in COVID-19. Whole-study context: Samples taken during acute and convalescent COVID-19 were collected in the United States, Italy and Spain.

Input material: peripheral blood. V is TRBV4-3 and J is TRBJ2-1; D gene uncertain. This TCR was recovered from a man in his 60s with acute or convalescent COVID-19. The CDR3 here is CASSQDSSYNEQFF. Written as DNA, the CDR3 is TGCGCCAGCAGCCAAGACAGCTCCTACAATGAGCAGTTCTTC.